This TCR beta chain comes out of a study of blood T cell repertoires in COVID-19. Whole-study context: PBMCs, B-cell-depleted T cells, or T cells provided the cDNA or gDNA that made up the material.

Germline values: CDR1 SGHAT, CDR2 FQNNGV. The J segment lost 6 bases and the V segment lost 4 bases, leaving 9 bases of the junction unmatched. The CDR3 loop spans 15 amino acids. As handled by the study authors: Nucleated cell counts were estimated from reference gene primer amplification. TCRdb's table, derived via immunoSEQ multiplex PCR, lists solely in-frame clones and lacks some. V, J and clone size derive from that table, while D and trimming were established from the DNA sequence. The sample lists 100,000 or so clones, roughly nine tenths occurring once. The sequence came from a man aged 60-69 years with acute or convalescent COVID-19. The chain links TRBV11-2 to TRBJ2-1; 7 nucleotides agree with TRBD2. Sequences were obtained from peripheral blood. In nucleotides, the CDR3 is TGTGCCAGCAGCTCCCTCCGCGGGGGACCCAATGAGCAGTTCTTC. It yields the protein CASSSLRGGPNEQFF.